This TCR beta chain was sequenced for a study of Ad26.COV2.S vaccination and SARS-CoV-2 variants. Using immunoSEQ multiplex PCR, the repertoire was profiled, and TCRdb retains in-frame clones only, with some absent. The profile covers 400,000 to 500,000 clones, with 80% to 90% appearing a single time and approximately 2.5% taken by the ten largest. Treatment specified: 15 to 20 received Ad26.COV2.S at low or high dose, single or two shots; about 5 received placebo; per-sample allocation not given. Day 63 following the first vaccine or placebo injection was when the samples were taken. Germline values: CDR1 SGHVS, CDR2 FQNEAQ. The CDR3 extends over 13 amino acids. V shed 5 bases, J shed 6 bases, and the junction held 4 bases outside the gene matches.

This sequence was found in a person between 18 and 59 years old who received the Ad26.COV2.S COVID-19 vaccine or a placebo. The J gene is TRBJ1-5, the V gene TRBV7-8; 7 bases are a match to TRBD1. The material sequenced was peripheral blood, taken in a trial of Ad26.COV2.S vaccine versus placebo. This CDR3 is CASSDYRGQPQHF. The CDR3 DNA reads TGTGCCAGCAGCGACTACAGGGGTCAGCCCCAGCATTTT.